The 8 T cell receptor beta chains listed next were all sequenced from one sample in a study of regulatory T cells in long-lasting Graves disease. Stated time point: persistent/refractory GD, antithyroid drugs over 5 years with positive TRAb. PBMCs provided the RNA from which the TCR library was made. To make TCR beta libraries, researchers used iRepertoire HTBI primers and Arm-PCR of CDR3 regions. TCRdb re-called the multiplex PCR reads with MiXCR, one entry per CDR3 protein. This table has about 430,000 distinct CDR3 sequences, roughly 21% appearing once. The sequences come from peripheral blood mononuclear cells (PBMCs), collected when the disease was refractory, from a patient treated with antithyroid drugs. Receptors were obtained from a female donor with Graves disease.

This clonotype was detected ten times or more. J is TRBJ1-4 and V is TRBV2; no reliable D call. The germline V gene has CDR1 SNHLY and CDR2 FYNNEI. The CDR3 consists of 14 residues. V was cut by 6 bases and J by 7 bases, with 15 bases left in between. Written as DNA, the CDR3 is TGTGCCAGCAGGTTCCCCCCCTGCGGTGAAAAACTGTTTTTT. Its protein product is CASRFPPCGEKLFF.

With respect to this clonotype: With a much larger clone just one base away, this may be a read error. The DNA for the CDR3 is TGTGCCAGCAGTCACCAGGGTTACTCCTACGAGCGGTACTTC. Encoded protein: CASSHQGYSYERYF. This chain joins TRBV11-2 and TRBJ2-7; D perhaps matches TRBD1 (5 bases). Germline loops: CDR1 SGHAT, CDR2 FQNNGV. The CDR3 runs to 14 residues. The whole variable domain, remainder taken from reference TRBV11-2 and TRBJ2-7, is EAGVAQSPRYKIIEKRQSVAFWCNPISGHATLYWYQQILGQGPKLLIQFQNNGVVDDSQLPKDRFSAERLKGVDSTLKIQPAKLEDSAVYLCASSHQGYSYERYFGPGTRLTVT.

This clonotype showed up just a few times. This chain joins TRBV7-2 and TRBJ1-6; D possibly corresponds to TRBD1 (6 bases). The CDR3 length is 14 residues. Deletions cut 5 bases from V and 7 bases from J, with 12 bases between. Per germline, CDR1 SGHTA and CDR2 FQGNSA. CDR3 region: CASSATGRNSPLHF. The CDR3 bases are TGTGCCAGCAGCGCCACAGGGAGGAATTCACCCCTCCACTTT.

The genes are TRBV4-1 and TRBJ2-7, with 13 positions matching TRBD2. V was clipped by 1 base and J by 7 bases; unmatched bases: 4. Looked up from germline, CDR1 is MGHRA and CDR2 is YSYEKL. The CDR3 runs to 15 residues. The CDR3 loop is CASSQGLAGGGEQYF. The CDR3 DNA follows: TGCGCCAGCAGCCAAGGACTAGCGGGAGGTGGAGAGCAGTACTTC.

This clonotype was observed many times. V and J are TRBV12-3 or TRBV12-4 and TRBJ2-2, with a weak D call TRBD1 (6 bases). There are 16 residues in the CDR3. V was shortened by 7 bases and J by 0 bases, with 15 bases between the two germline ends. Written as DNA, the CDR3 is TGTGCCAGCACGTTGAGGACAGCCGCGAACACCGGGGAGCTGTTTTTT. This translates into CASTLRTAANTGELFF.

The chain carries TRBV3-1 and TRBJ2-2; perhaps D is TRBD1 or TRBD2 (6 bases each). Trimming left V 1 base short and J 6 bases short, with 15 bases between. The CDR3 is 16 residues long. Germline loops: CDR1 LGHDT, CDR2 YNNKEL (reference sequence). The DNA for the CDR3 is TGTGCCAGCAGCCAAGCCGGGGGCGGGCGGTCCGGGGAGCTGTTTTTT. Translated: CASSQAGGGRSGELFF.

The sample holds a few counts of this clonotype. The chain joins TRBV6-1 to TRBJ1-1; D is ambiguous. This CDR3 is built from 11 residues. The V and J ends lost 8 bases and 0 bases respectively, with 4 bases between them. Germline lookup yields CDR1 MNHNS and CDR2 SASEGT. In DNA form, the CDR3 reads TGTGCCAGCCAAATGAACACTGAAGCTTTCTTT. Amino acids: CASQMNTEAFF.

The chain carries TRBV20-1 and TRBJ2-6, with a weak D call TRBD1 (5 bases). Germline CDR1 reads DFQATT; CDR2 reads SNEGSKA (reference sequence). Trimming left V 3 bases short and J 2 bases short, with 17 bases between. This CDR3 is built from 17 residues. The DNA for the CDR3 is TGCAGTGCTAGTGCCCAACCTTCGACAGCTGGGGCCAACGTCCTGACTTTC. This sequence encodes CSASAQPSTAGANVLTF.